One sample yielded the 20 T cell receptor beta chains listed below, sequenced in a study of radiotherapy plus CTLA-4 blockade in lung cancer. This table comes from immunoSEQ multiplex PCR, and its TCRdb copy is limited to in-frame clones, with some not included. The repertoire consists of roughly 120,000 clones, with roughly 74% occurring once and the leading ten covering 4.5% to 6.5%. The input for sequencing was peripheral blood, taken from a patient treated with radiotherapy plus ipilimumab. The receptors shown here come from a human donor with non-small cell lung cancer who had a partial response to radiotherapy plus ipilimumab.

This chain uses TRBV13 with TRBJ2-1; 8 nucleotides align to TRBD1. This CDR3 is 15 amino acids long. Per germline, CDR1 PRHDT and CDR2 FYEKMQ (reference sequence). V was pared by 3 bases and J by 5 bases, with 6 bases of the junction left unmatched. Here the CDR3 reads CASSFGRQGNNEQFF. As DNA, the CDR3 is TGTGCCAGCAGCTTCGGGAGACAGGGGAACAATGAGCAGTTCTTC.

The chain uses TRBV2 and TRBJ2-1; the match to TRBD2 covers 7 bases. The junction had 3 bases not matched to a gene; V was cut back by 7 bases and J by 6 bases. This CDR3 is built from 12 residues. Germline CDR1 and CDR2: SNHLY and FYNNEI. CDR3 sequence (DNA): TGTGCCAGCAAGGGAGGGGTCAATGAGCAGTTCTTC. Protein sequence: CASKGGVNEQFF.

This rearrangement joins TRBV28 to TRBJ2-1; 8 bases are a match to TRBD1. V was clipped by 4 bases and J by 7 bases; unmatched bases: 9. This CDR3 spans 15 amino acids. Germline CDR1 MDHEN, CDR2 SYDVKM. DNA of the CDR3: TGTGCCAGCAGTTCGAACAACAGGGGGTGGAATGAGCAGTTCTTC. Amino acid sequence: CASSSNNRGWNEQFF.

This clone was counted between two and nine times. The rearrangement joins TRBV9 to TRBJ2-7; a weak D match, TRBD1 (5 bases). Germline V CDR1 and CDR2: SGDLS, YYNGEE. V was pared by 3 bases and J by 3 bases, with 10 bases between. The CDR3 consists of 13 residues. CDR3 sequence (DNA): TGTGCCAGCAGCGGCAGACAGAACTACGAGCAGTACTTC. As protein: CASSGRQNYEQYF.

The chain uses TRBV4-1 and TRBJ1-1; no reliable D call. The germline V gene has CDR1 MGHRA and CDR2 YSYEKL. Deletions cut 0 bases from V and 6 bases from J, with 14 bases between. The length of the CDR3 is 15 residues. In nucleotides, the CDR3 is TGCGCCAGCAGCCAAGAGGGCCTCTCTCGGTCTGAAGCTTTCTTT. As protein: CASSQEGLSRSEAFF.

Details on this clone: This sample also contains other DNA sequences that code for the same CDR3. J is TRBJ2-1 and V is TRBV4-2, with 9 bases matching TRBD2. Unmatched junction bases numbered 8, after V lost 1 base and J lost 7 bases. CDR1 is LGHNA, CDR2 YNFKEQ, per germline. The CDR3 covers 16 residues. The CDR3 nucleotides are TGTGCCAGCAGCCAAGGGGGCGGGAGGGCCGGGAATGAGCAGTTCTTC. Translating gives CASSQGGGRAGNEQFF.

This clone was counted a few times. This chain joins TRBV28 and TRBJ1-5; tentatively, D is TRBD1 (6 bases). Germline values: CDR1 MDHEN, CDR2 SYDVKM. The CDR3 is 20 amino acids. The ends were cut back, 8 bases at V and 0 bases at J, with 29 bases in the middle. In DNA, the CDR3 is TGTGCCAGCTCGGGGCAGGGGAAGTTTATAACGGGCGATAGCAATCAGCCCCAGCATTTT. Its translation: CASSGQGKFITGDSNQPQHF.

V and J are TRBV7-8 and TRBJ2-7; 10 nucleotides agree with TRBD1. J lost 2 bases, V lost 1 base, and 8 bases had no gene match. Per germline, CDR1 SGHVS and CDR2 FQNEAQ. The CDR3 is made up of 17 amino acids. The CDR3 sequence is CASSLVYSGTGAYEQYF. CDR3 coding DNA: TGTGCCAGCAGCTTAGTTTACTCCGGGACAGGGGCCTACGAGCAGTACTTC.

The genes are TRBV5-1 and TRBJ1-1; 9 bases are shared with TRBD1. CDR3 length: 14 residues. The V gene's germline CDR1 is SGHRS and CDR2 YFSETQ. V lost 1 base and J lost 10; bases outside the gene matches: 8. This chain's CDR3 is CASSLTGGAEGAFF. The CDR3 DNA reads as TGCGCCAGCAGCTTGACAGGGGGCGCCGAGGGAGCTTTCTTT. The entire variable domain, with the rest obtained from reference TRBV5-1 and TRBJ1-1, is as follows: KAGVTQTPRYLIKTRGQQVTLSCSPISGHRSVSWYQQTPGQGLQFLFEYFSETQRNKGNFPGRFSGRQFSNSRSEMNVSTLELGDSALYLCASSLTGGAEGAFFGQGTRLTVV.

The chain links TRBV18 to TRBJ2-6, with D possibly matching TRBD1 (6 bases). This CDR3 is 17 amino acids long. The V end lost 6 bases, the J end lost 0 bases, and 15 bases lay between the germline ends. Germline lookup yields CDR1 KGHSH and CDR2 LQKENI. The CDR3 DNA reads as TGTGCCAGCTCCAAACAGGGCCAGAGCTCTGGGGCCAACGTCCTGACTTTC. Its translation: CASSKQGQSSGANVLTF.

CDR3 in amino acids: CASSLPRGDRPNTGELFF. In DNA, the CDR3 is TGCGCCAGCAGCCTACCCAGGGGGGATAGACCGAACACCGGGGAGCTGTTTTTT. The chain employs TRBV4-1 and TRBJ2-2; a weak D match, TRBD1 (7 bases). Per the germline V gene, CDR1 is MGHRA and CDR2 is YSYEKL. The V and J ends lost 4 bases and 0 bases respectively, with 18 bases between them. This CDR3 region has 18 residues.

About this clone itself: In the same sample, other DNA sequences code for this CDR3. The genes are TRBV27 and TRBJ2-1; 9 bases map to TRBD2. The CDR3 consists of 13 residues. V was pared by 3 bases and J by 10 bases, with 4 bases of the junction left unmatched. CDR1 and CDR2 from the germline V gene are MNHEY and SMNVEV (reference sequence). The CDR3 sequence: CASSFSGRNEQFF. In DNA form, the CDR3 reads TGTGCCAGCAGTTTCAGCGGGAGGAACGAGCAGTTCTTC.

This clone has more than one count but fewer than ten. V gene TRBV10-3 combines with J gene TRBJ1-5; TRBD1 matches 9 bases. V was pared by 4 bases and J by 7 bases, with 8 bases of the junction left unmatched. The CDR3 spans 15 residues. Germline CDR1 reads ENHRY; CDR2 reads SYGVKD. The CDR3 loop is CAISVTGGAGQPQHF. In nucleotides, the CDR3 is TGTGCCATCAGTGTCACAGGGGGCGCGGGGCAGCCCCAGCATTTT.

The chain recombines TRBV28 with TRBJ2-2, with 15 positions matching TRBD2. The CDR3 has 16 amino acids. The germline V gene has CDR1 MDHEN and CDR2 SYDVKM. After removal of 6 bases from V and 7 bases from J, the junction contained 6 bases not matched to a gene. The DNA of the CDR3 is TGTGCCAGCAGCCAAATGGGACTAGCGGGAGGCGGGGAGCTGTTTTTT. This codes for CASSQMGLAGGGELFF. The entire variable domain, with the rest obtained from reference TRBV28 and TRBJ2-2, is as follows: DVKVTQSSRYLVKRTGEKVFLECVQDMDHENMFWYRQDPGLGLRLIYFSYDVKMKEKGDIPEGYSVSREKKERFSLILESASTNQTSMYLCASSQMGLAGGGELFFGEGSRLTVL.

The CDR3 loop is CASSRSVGGRWADTQYF. CDR3 nucleotides: TGTGCCAGCAGCCGCAGTGTTGGCGGGAGATGGGCAGATACGCAGTATTTT. The J gene is TRBJ2-3, the V gene TRBV7-2; 7 bases line up with TRBD2. The CDR3 is 17 amino acids. V lost 5 bases and J lost 4; bases outside the gene matches: 15. The germline V gene encodes CDR1 SGHTA and CDR2 FQGNSA.

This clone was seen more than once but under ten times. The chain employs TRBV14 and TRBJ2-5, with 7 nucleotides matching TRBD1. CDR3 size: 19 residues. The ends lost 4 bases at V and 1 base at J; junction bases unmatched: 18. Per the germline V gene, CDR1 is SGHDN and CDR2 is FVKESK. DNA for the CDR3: TGTGCCAGCAGCCGAGTGTCTCTCCGGGACAGCTTATTCCAAGAGACCCAGTACTTC. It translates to CASSRVSLRDSLFQETQYF.

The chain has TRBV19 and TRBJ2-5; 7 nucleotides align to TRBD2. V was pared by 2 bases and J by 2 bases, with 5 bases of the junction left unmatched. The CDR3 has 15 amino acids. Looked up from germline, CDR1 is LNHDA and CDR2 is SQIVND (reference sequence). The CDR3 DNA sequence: TGTGCCAGTAGTATATCCAACGGGGGGCAAGAGACCCAGTACTTC. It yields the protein CASSISNGGQETQYF.

The CDR3 sequence: CASSLGSDPSYEQYF. CDR3 DNA sequence: TGTGCCAGCAGCTTAGGTAGCGACCCTAGCTACGAGCAGTACTTC. V gene TRBV5-4 combines with J gene TRBJ2-7, with D perhaps TRBD2 (5 bases). Germline V lookup: CDR1 SGHNT, CDR2 YYREEE (reference sequence). This CDR3 is 15 amino acids long. Trimming shortened V by 2 bases and J by 3 bases, and 15 bases separated the two germline ends.

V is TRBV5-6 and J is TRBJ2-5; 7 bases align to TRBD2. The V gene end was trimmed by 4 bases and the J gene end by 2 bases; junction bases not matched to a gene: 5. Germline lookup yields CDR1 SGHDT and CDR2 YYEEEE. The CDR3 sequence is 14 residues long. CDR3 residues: CASSPGGGQETQYF. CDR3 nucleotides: TGTGCCAGCAGCCCCGGCGGGGGACAAGAGACCCAGTACTTC.

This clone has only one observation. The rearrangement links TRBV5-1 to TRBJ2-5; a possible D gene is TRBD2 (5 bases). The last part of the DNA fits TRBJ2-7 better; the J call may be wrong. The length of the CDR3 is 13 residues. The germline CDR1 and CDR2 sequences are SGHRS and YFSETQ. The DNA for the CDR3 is TGCGCCAGCAGGATACAAGGGAGCGGCGAGCAGTACTTC. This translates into CASRIQGSGEQYF.